These 18 T cell receptor beta chains share one sample of origin, sequenced in a study of T cell responses to AZD1222 COVID-19 vaccine. The assay was immunoSEQ multiplex PCR, and TCRdb's table has in-frame clones only and misses some. This table has about 110,000 clones, around 90% appearing once. Sample: peripheral blood, taken on day 0 of MenACWY control vaccination. Every receptor here comes from an adult in good health.

This rearrangement joins TRBV6-6 to TRBJ1-6; TRBD1 might be the D (5 bases). CDR1 MNHNY and CDR2 SVGAGI come from the germline V gene (reference sequence). The CDR3 contains 14 residues. Trimming cost V 4 bases and J 5 bases, with 9 bases left between them. The CDR3 is CASSLAGNNSPLHF. DNA of the CDR3: TGTGCCAGCAGTTTAGCAGGGAATAATTCACCCCTCCACTTT.

The gene calls are TRBV7-2 and TRBJ2-2; D gene ambiguous. This CDR3 is 14 amino acids long. V dropped 5 bases and J dropped 4 bases, with 11 bases sitting between them. Germline V gene lookup returns CDR1 SGHTA and CDR2 FQGNSA. The CDR3 nucleotides are TGTGCCAGCAGCCAAAGGCGCGGCACCGGGGAGCTGTTTTTT. The encoded protein is CASSQRRGTGELFF.

V gene TRBV19 combines with J gene TRBJ1-5; no clear D. Germline CDR1 is LNHDA and CDR2 is SQIVND (reference sequence). The CDR3 extends over 16 amino acids. Trimming took 7 bases from V and 3 from J, leaving 19 bases between them. In DNA form, the CDR3 reads TGTGCCAGTACCCCCCCCCGGAGGTGGGACAATCAGCCCCAGCATTTT. This encodes CASTPPRRWDNQPQHF.

The V gene is TRBV15, the J gene TRBJ2-6; no clear D. CDR1 LNHNV and CDR2 YYDKDF come from the germline V gene (reference sequence). The CDR3 runs to 15 residues. V gave up 1 base and J gave up 1 base, with 5 bases separating them. The CDR3 region is CATSRVRSGANVLTF. CDR3 DNA: TGTGCCACCAGCAGAGTCCGATCTGGGGCCAACGTCCTGACTTTC. The complete variable domain, with remaining parts taken from reference TRBV15 and TRBJ2-6, reads DAMVIQNPRYQVTQFGKPVTLSCSQTLNHNVMYWYQQKSSQAPKLLFHYYDKDFNNEADTPDNFQSRRPNTSFCFLDIRSPGLGDTAMYLCATSRVRSGANVLTFGAGSRLTVL.

This sequence joins TRBV28 and TRBJ2-1; a weak D match, TRBD2 (7 bases). Germline CDR1 MDHEN, CDR2 SYDVKM. This CDR3 contains 15 residues. V was cut by 1 base and J by 2 bases, with 9 bases left in between. The DNA of the CDR3 is TGTGCCAGCAGTTTATCCGGGGGGCCCTACAATGAGCAGTTCTTC. As protein: CASSLSGGPYNEQFF.

V is TRBV10-1 and J is TRBJ2-1; 8 bases agree with TRBD1. V shed 8 bases, J shed 8 bases, and the junction held 8 bases outside the gene matches. The CDR3 is made up of 13 amino acids. Germline V gene data show CDR1 as WNHNN and CDR2 as SYGVQD (reference sequence). In nucleotides, the CDR3 is TGCGCCAGCCAGGACAGGGCGAGGGATGAGCAGTTCTTC. This sequence encodes CASQDRARDEQFF.

This chain uses TRBV5-1 with TRBJ2-2; 13 positions match TRBD2. The CDR3 has 16 amino acids. V lost 2 bases to trimming and J lost 6 bases; unmatched junction nucleotides: 4. Germline CDR1 reads SGHRS; CDR2 reads YFSETQ. The CDR3 is CASSLLAGGSPGELFF. The CDR3 DNA is TGCGCCAGCAGCTTACTAGCGGGAGGGTCCCCCGGGGAGCTGTTTTTT.

V and J are TRBV7-9 and TRBJ2-3; tentative D call: TRBD2 (6 bases). V shed 4 bases and J shed 4 bases, with 12 bases lying between them. This CDR3 contains 14 residues. CDR1 is SEHNR, CDR2 FQNEAQ, per germline (reference sequence). CDR3 DNA sequence: TGTGCCAGCAGCTCCCGCGAGCGGGCAGATACGCAGTATTTT. It codes for CASSSRERADTQYF.

This clone has more than one count but fewer than ten. This chain uses TRBV6-6 with TRBJ1-2, with D hard to call. The CDR3 loop spans 12 amino acids. V lost 8 bases and J 3 bases, leaving 10 bases between the germline ends. Germline V gives CDR1 MNHNY, CDR2 SVGAGI (reference sequence). DNA for the CDR3: TGTGCCAGCGCGGCCTCGGACTATGGCTACACCTTC. This encodes CASAASDYGYTF.

This chain connects TRBV2 to TRBJ1-1; D not resolved. CDR1 is SNHLY and CDR2 is FYNNEI in the germline V gene. This CDR3 spans 15 amino acids. V was shortened by 5 bases and J by 5 bases, with 18 bases between the two germline ends. In DNA form, the CDR3 reads TGTGCCAGCAGTCCAAGGACTTATTTGCGAACTGAAGCTTTCTTT. The encoded protein is CASSPRTYLRTEAFF.

The gene calls are TRBV15 and TRBJ2-3; D is perhaps TRBD2 (5 bases). Deletions cut 0 bases from V and 4 bases from J, with 11 bases between. Germline-derived CDR1 and CDR2 are LNHNV and YYDKDF (reference sequence). There are 15 residues in the CDR3. DNA for the CDR3: TGTGCCACCAGCAGAGATGGGAGCGTGGCAGATACGCAGTATTTT. Protein product: CATSRDGSVADTQYF.

This clone was seen only once. The chain has TRBV18 and TRBJ1-1, with 8 bases lining up with TRBD1. This CDR3 region has 16 residues. Losses at the gene ends were 4 bases for V and 2 bases for J; bases not matched to a gene: 9. Germline V gene sequence: CDR1 KGHSH, CDR2 LQKENI. CDR3 amino acids: CASSLYTGQANTEAFF. CDR3 DNA: TGTGCCAGCTCACTCTACACGGGACAGGCAAACACTGAAGCTTTCTTT. Variable domain in full (rest from reference TRBV18 and TRBJ1-1): NAGVMQNPRHLVRRRGQEARLRCSPMKGHSHVYWYRQLPEEGLKFMVYLQKENIIDESGMPKERFSAEFPKEGPSILRIQQVVRGDSAAYFCASSLYTGQANTEAFFGQGTRLTVV.

The CDR3 is CSVEKGSFGYTF. CDR3 DNA sequence: TGCAGCGTTGAAAAGGGTAGTTTTGGCTACACCTTC. J is TRBJ1-2 and V is TRBV29-1; D not certain. Germline V gene data show CDR1 as SQVTM and CDR2 as ANQGSEA. The CDR3 consists of 12 residues. The ends were cut back, 2 bases at V and 7 bases at J, with 11 bases in the middle. Filled out from reference TRBV29-1 and TRBJ1-2, the complete variable domain reads SAVISQKPSRDICQRGTSLTIQCQVDSQVTMMFWYRQQPGQSLTLIATANQGSEATYESGFVIDKFPISRPNLTFSTLTVSNMSPEDSSIYLCSVEKGSFGYTFGSGTRLTVV.

The chain recombines TRBV11-1 with TRBJ1-4; D not resolved. Germline V gives CDR1 SGHAT, CDR2 FQDESV (reference sequence). Trimming pared 3 bases from V and 5 bases from J, leaving 1 base between. The CDR3 consists of 11 residues. CDR3 amino acids: CASSLNEKLFF. CDR3 in DNA: TGTGCCAGCAGCTTGAATGAAAAACTGTTTTTT.

V and J are TRBV28 and TRBJ2-7, with D possibly TRBD1 on 7 matching bases. The CDR3 is made up of 13 amino acids. The V end lost 2 bases, the J end lost 5 bases, and 10 bases lay between the germline ends. Germline V CDR1 and CDR2: MDHEN, SYDVKM. CDR3 residues: CASSLQGGHEQYF. CDR3 DNA: TGTGCCAGCAGTTTACAGGGGGGCCACGAGCAGTACTTC.

This clone was found once. This chain uses TRBV5-1 with TRBJ2-3, with D tentatively TRBD2 (5 bases). V was cut by 4 bases and J by 0 bases, with 9 bases left in between. CDR3 length equals 14 residues. Germline loops: CDR1 SGHRS, CDR2 YFSETQ. The chain's CDR3 is CASSRESSTDTQYF. The DNA of the CDR3 is TGCGCCAGCAGCAGGGAGTCTAGCACAGATACGCAGTATTTT.

This chain links TRBV29-1 with TRBJ1-2; 9 positions match TRBD1. V shed 4 bases and J 2 bases; nucleotides not matched to a gene: 8. Per germline, CDR1 SQVTM and CDR2 ANQGSEA. The CDR3 consists of 15 residues. The CDR3 spells CSVAIGQGRNYGYTF. The CDR3 coding sequence is TGCAGCGTTGCTATTGGACAGGGGAGAAACTATGGCTACACCTTC.

Only a few counts were recorded for this clone. The chain employs TRBV30 and TRBJ1-6; D is perhaps TRBD1 (5 bases). The germline V gene encodes CDR1 GTSNPN and CDR2 SVGIG (reference sequence). Trimming removed 3 bases at V and 7 bases at J, with 13 bases between. The CDR3 totals 14 residues. CDR3 DNA: TGTGCCTGGAGCACCGGGACGGGAAATTCACCCCTCCACTTT. This codes for CAWSTGTGNSPLHF.